This entry concerns a single T cell receptor (beta chain). The data stem from a study of shared clonotypes between healthy human individuals. Study-level background: A few men and a couple of women, aged 18 to 49, were donors.

It was into CD45RA+ naive and CD45RA-negative memory subsets that the CD4+ cells were split. Here immunoSEQ multiplex PCR was the method, and the copy in TCRdb shows in-frame clones only, minus some. The table has some 350,000 clones, around 67% seen once. CDR1 MGHRA and CDR2 YSYEKL come from the germline V gene. CDR3 length: 16 residues. The V gene end was trimmed by 1 base and the J gene end by 5 bases; junction bases not matched to a gene: 6. The V gene is TRBV4-1, the J gene TRBJ1-4; 8 bases are shared with TRBD1. This sequence originates from a man aged 25 to 40 in good health. The sample consisted of memory CD4+ T cells sorted from blood. The subset was: CD45RA-negative fraction. In nucleotides, the CDR3 is TGCGCCAGCAGCCAAGTCAAAACAGGGGGAAATGAAAAACTGTTTTTT. Translation gives CASSQVKTGGNEKLFF.